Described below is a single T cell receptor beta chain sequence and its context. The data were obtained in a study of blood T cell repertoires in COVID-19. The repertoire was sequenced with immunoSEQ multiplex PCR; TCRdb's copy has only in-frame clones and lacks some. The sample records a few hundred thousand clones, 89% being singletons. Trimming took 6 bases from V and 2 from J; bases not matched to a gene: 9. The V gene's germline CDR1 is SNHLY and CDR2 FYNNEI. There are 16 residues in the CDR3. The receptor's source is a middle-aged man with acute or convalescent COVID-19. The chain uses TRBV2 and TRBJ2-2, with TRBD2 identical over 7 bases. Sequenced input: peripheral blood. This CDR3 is CASSWGGRSNTGELFF. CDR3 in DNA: TGTGCCAGCAGCTGGGGCGGGAGAAGTAACACCGGGGAGCTGTTTTTT.